The clone carrying this TCR beta chain was seen more than once but under ten times. Time point here: patch test 2, 6 weeks after DPC sensitization. This sample's treatment: therapeutic diphenylcyclopropenone sensitization with weekly scalp DPC. The donor pool consisted of alopecia patients aged 18 to 70 years, considered suitable for DPC. The sample belongs to a study of human T cells and chemical hapten exposure. Study context: Patch testing placed 0.01% DPC on the upper back, with readings at 6 days.

TCRdb re-called the RACE reads through MiXCR, storing one row per CDR3 protein. The data show roughly 50,000 distinct CDR3 sequences, over 9.5% seen once. The sequencing here drew on whole blood, taken in connection with sensitization to the hapten diphenylcyclopropenone (DPC). The receptor was isolated from a woman between 45 and 60 years old with alopecia areata. Some clones in this sample may be carry-over from other donors' samples.

The CDR3 bases are TGTGCCACCAGCAGAGATCCGGGGGTTGGCACAGATACGCAGTATTTT. Translated: CATSRDPGVGTDTQYF. The J gene is TRBJ2-3, the V gene TRBV15, with D perhaps matching TRBD2 (6 bases). The CDR3 covers 16 residues. V lost 0 bases, J lost 1 base, and 11 bases lay in between. From germline, CDR1 is LNHNV and CDR2 YYDKDF (reference sequence).